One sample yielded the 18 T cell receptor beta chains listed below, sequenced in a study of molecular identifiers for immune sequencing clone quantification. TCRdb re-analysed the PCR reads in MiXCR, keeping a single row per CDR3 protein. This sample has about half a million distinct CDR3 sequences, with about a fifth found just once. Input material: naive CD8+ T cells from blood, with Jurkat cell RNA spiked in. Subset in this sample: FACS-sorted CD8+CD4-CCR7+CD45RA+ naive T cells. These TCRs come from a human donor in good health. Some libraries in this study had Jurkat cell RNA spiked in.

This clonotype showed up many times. The CDR3 DNA is TGCGCCAGCAGCCAAGATCGGGGCTACACCGGGGCAAACATTCAGTACTTC. This translates into CASSQDRGYTGANIQYF. The chain combines TRBV4-3 with TRBJ2-4; D may correspond to TRBD1 or TRBD2 (5 bases each). V lost 0 bases to trimming and J lost 6 bases, with 18 bases between them. CDR3 length: 17 residues. Germline lookup yields CDR1 LGHNA and CDR2 YSLEER.

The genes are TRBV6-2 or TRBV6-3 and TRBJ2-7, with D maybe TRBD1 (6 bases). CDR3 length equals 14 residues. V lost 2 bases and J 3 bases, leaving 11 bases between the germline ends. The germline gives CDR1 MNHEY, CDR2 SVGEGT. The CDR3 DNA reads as TGTGCCAGCAGTTACCACCGGACAGACTACGAGCAGTACTTC. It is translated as CASSYHRTDYEQYF.

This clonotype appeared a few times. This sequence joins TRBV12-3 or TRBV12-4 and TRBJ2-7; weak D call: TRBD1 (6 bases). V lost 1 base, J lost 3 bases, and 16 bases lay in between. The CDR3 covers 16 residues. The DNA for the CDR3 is TGTGCCAGCAGTTTAGGGGGTCCCACAGGGATCTACGAGCAGTACTTC. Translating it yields CASSLGGPTGIYEQYF.

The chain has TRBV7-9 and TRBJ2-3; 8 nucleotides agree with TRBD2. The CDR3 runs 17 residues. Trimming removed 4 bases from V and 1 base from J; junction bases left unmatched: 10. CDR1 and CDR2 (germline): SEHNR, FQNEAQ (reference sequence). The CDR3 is CASSSLRGREGTDTQYF. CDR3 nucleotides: TGTGCCAGCAGCTCACTACGGGGGCGGGAGGGCACAGATACGCAGTATTTT.

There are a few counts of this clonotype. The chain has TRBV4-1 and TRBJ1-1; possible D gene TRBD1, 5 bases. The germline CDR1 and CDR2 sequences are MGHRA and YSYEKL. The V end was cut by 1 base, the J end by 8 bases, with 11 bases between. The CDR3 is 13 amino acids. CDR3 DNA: TGCGCCAGCAGCCAAGGTTCCGGGACGGAAGCTTTCTTT. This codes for CASSQGSGTEAFF.

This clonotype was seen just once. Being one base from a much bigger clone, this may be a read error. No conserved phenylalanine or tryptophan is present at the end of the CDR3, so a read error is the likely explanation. CDR3 loop: CASSSEQLDTQYI. CDR3 sequence (DNA): TGTGCCAGCAGTTCAGAACAACTAGATACGCAGTATATT. This chain connects TRBV6-2 or TRBV6-3 to TRBJ2-3, with unresolved D. V was trimmed by 4 bases and J by 5 bases, leaving 10 bases between them. The length of the CDR3 is 13 residues. Germline V gives CDR1 MNHEY, CDR2 SVGEGT.

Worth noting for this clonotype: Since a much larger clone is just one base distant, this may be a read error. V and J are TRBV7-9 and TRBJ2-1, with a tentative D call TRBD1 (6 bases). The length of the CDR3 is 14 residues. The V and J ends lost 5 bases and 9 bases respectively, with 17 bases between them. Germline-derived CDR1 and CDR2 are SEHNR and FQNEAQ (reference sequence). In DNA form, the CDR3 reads TGTGCCAGCAGCCCCCTAGGGGGTGAGGGTGAGCAGTTCTTC. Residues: CASSPLGGEGEQFF.

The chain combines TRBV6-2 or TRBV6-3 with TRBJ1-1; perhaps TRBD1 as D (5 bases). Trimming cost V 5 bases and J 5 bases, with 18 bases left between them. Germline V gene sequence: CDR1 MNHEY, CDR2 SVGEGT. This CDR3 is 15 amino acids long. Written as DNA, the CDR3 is TGTGCCAGCAGTCCCACTCAGGGTTTTCGGACTGAAGCTTTCTTT. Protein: CASSPTQGFRTEAFF.

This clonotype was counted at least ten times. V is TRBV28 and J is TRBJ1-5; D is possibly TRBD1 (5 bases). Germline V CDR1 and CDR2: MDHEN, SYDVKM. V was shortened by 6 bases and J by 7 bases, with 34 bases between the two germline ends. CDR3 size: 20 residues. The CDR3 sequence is CASSTPELRDRQGAYQPQHF. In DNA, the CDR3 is TGTGCCAGCAGCACACCAGAACTCCGGGACCGACAAGGGGCGTACCAGCCCCAGCATTTT.

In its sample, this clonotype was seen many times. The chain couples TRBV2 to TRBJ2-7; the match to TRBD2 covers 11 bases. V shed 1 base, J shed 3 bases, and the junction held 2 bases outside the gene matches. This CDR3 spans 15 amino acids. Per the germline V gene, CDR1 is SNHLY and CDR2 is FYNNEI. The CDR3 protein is CASSEGLAGSYEQYF. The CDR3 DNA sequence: TGTGCCAGCAGTGAAGGACTAGCGGGGAGCTACGAGCAGTACTTC.

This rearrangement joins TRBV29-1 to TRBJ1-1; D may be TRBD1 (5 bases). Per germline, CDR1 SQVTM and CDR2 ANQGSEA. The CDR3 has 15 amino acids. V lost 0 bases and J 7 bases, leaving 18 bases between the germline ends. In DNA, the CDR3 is TGCAGCGTTGAAGACTCCCAGGGCGTTCTTGGTGAAGCTTTCTTT. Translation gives CSVEDSQGVLGEAFF.

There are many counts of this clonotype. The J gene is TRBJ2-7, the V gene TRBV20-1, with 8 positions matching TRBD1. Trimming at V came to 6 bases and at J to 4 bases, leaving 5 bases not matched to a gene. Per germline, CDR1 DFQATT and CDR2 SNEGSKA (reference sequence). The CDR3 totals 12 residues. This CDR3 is CSAERQGYEQYF. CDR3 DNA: TGCAGTGCCGAGCGACAGGGGTACGAGCAGTACTTC.

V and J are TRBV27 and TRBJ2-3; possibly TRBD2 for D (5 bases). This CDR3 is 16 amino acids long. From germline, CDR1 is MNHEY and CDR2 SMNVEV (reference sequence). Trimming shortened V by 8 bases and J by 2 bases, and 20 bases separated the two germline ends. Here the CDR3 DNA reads TGTGCCAGCGCTCGGCGTGTTTGGACTGTCACAGATACGCAGTATTTT. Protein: CASARRVWTVTDTQYF.

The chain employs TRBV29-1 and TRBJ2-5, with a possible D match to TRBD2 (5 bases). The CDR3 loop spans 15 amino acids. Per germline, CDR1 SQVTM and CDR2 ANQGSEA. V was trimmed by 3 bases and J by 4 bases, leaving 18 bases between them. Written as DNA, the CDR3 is TGCAGCGTTGATAATTGGGAGTTAGAGGGAGAGACCCAGTACTTC. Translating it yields CSVDNWELEGETQYF.

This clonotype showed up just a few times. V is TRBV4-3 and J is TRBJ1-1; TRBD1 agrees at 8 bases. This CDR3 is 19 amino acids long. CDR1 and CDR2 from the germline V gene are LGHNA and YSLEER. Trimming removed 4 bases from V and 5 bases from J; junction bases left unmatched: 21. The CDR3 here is CASSPSRILTGAMWTEAFF. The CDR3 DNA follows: TGCGCCAGCAGCCCCTCTCGGATATTGACAGGGGCGATGTGGACTGAAGCTTTCTTT.

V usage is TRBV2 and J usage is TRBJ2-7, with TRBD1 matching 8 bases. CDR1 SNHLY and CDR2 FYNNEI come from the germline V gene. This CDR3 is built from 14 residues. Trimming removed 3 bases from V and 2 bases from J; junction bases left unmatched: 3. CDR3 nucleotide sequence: TGTGCCAGCAGTGACCGGGACAGGACCTACGAGCAGTACTTC. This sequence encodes CASSDRDRTYEQYF.

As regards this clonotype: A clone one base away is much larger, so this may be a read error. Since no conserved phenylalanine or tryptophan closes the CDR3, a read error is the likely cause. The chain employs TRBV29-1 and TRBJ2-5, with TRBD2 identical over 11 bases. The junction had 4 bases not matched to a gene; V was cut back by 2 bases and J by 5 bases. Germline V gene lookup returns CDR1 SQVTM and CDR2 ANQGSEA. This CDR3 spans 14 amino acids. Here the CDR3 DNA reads TGCAGCGTTGAATGGGGACTAGCGGCGGAGACCCAGTACTCC. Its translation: CSVEWGLAAETQYS.

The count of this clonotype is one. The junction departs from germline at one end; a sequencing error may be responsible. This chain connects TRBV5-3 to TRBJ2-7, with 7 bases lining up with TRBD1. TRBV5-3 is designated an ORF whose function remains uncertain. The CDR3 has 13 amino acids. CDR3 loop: CASSLVDRAEQYF. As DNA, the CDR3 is TGTGCCAGCAGCTTGGTCGACAGGGCCGAGCAGTACTTC.